This note documents a single TCR beta chain sequence. Its antigen is currently not known. Per-base qualities were not stored, and no clone one base away is much larger. One collaborating source in Seattle enrolled patients while the patients were actively infected and followed the patients over time throughout the course of disease. Each collaborating institution followed its own protocols to collect whole blood in K2EDTA tubes. For TCRbeta analysis, collaborators shipped samples in one of three forms: frozen whole blood, isolated PBMCs, or DNA extracted from either of those sample types. The immunoSEQ Assay, a bias-controlled multiplex PCR, was used to amplify TCRbeta CDR3 regions from genomic DNA. The paper's processing steps were these. Within the assay, amplification of reference gene primers was used to estimate how many nucleated cells each sample contained. Sequence reads were collapsed and filtered to measure the absolute abundance of every unique TCRbeta CDR3 rearrangement. For each sample, productive Simpson clonality was calculated as the square root of Simpson's diversity index over productive rearrangements. TCRdb obtained this table from immuneACCESS and retained in-frame rearrangements with V and J assigned. These tables miss some clones; where compared with another copy, unresolved V genes account for less than half of the shortfall, and the remainder is unexplained. The DNA gave D and trimming, while V, J and clone size come from that table. The sample table records about 170,000 clones; roughly 80% of these occur just once. The leading ten clones occupy around 8.9% of the sample.

The data stem from a study of blood T cell repertoires in COVID-19 (dated by TCRdb to 2018 to 2021). Regarding the study in general: Samples covering the acute and convalescent phases of COVID-19 were provided by collaborators in the United States, Italy and Spain. The material from the prospective study consisted of cDNA or gDNA derived from T cells, B-cell-depleted T cells, or PBMCs. The dataset comprised deeply sampled blood TCRbeta repertoires from subjects exposed to, actively infected with, or recovered from COVID-19. The repertoires were released in a freely available public database meant as a resource for research on the immune response to SARS-CoV-2. Samples came from the ongoing ImmuneRACE study (first 160 participants) plus 1,254 subjects from 6 global collaborators. The sample metadata nearly always contained a de-identified subject ID, COVID-19 status, age in years and sex. Where HLA class I and class II types were available, the types were taken from metadata supplied by the sample provider, not from assay-based typing.

The CDR3 starts with the cysteine, ends with the phenylalanine, and has 12 residues. Here the CDR3 DNA is all that survives: 36 bases in frame from base 1. The germline V gene provides CDR1 SGHAT and CDR2 FQNNGV. V loses 2 bases, J loses 6 bases, and the germline ends lie 4 bases apart. Overall results and qualifications from the work: The amount of clinical and demographic metadata varied by source and participant and was provided uncurated.

This clonotype was sampled from an elderly woman with COVID-19, enrolled during active disease. The sequencing sample was made of peripheral blood. Recombination connected TRBV11-2 to TRBJ2-2; the D gene cannot be named for sure. The CDR3 amino acid sequence is: CASSLRAGELFF. The DNA is as follows: TGTGCCAGCAGCTTACGGGCCGGGGAGCTGTTTTTT.